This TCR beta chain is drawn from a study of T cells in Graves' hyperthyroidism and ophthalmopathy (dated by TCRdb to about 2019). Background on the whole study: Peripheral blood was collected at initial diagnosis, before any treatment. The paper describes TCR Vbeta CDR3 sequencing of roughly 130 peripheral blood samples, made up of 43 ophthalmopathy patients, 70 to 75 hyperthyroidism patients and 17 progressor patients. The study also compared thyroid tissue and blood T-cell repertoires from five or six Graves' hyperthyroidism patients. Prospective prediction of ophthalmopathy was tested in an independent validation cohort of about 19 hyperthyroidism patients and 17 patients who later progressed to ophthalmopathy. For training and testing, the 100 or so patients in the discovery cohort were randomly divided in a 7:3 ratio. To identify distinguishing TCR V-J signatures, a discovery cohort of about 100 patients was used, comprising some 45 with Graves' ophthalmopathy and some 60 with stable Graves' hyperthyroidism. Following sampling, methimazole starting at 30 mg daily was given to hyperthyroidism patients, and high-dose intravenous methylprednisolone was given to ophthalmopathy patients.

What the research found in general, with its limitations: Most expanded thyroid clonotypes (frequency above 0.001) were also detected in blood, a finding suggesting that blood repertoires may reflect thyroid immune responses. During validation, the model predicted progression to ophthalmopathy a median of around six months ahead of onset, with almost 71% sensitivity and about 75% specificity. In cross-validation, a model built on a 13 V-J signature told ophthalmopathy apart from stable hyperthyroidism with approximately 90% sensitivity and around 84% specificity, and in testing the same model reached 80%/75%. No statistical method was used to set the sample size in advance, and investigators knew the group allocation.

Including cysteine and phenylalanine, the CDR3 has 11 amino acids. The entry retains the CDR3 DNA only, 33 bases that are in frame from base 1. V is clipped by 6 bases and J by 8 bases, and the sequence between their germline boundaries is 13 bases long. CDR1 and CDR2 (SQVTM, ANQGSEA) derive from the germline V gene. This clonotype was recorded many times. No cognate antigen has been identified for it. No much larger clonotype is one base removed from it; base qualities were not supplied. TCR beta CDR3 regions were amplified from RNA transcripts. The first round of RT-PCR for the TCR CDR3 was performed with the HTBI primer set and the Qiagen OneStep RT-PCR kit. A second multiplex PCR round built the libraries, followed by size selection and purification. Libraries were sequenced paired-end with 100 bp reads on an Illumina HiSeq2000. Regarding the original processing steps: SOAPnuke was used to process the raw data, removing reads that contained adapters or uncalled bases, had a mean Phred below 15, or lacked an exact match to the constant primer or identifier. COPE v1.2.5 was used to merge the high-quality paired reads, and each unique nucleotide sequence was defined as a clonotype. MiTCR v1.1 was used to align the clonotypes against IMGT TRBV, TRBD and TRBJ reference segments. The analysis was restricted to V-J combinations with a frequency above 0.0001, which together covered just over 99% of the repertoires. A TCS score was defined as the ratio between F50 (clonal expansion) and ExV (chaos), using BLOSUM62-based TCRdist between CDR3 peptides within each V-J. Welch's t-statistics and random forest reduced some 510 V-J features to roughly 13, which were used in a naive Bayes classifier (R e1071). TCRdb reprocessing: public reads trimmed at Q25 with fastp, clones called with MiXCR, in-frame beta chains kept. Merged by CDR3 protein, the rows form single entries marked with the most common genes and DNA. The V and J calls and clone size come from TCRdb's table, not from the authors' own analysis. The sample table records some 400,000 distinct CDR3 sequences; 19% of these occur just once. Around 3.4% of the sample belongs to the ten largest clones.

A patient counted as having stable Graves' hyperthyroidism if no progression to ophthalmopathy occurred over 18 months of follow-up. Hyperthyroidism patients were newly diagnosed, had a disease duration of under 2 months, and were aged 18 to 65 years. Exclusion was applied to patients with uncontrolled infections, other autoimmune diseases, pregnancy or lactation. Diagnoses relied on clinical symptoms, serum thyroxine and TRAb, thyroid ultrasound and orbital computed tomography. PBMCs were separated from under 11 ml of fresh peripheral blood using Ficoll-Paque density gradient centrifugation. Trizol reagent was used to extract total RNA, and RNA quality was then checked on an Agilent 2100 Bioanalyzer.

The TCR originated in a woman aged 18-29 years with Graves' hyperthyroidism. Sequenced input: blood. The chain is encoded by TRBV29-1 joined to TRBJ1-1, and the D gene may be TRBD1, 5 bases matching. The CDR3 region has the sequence CSVDGGTEAFF. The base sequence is TGCAGCGTGGACGGGGGAACAGAAGCTTTCTTT.